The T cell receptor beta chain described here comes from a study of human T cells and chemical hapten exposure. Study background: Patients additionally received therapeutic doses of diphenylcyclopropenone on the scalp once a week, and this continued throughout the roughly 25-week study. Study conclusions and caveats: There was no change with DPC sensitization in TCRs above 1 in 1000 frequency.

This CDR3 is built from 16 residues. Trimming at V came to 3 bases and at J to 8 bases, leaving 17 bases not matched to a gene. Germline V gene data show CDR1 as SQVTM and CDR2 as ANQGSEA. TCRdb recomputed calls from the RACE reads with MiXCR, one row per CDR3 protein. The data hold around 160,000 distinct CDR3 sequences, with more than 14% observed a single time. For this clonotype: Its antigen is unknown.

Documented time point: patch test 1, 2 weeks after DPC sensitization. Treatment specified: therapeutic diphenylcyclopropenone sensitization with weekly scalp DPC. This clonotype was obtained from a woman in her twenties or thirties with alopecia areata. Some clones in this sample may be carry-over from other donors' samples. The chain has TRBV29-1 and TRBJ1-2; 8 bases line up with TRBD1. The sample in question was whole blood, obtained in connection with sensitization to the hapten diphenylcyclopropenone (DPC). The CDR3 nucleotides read TGCAGCGTTGATTCTTTTCTGGACAGGGAAAAAAGAGGCTACACCTTC. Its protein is CSVDSFLDREKRGYTF.